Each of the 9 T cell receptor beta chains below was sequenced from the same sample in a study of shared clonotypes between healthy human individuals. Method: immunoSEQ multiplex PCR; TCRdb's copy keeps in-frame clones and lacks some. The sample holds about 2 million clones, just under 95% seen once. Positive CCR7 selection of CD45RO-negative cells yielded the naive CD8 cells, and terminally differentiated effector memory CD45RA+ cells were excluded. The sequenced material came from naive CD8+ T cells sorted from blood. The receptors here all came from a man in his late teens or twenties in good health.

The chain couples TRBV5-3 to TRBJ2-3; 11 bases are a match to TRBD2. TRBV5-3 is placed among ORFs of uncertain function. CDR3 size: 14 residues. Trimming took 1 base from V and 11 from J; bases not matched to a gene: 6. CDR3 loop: CARSLLAGGRWQYF. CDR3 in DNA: TGTGCCAGAAGCTTGCTAGCGGGAGGCCGATGGCAGTATTTT.

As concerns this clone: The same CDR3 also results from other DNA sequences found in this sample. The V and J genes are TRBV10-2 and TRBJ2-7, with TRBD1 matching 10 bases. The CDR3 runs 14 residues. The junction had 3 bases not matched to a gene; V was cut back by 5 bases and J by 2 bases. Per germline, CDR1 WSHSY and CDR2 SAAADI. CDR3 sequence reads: CASSPGQGTYEQYF. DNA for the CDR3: TGCGCCAGCAGTCCGGGACAGGGGACCTACGAGCAGTACTTC.

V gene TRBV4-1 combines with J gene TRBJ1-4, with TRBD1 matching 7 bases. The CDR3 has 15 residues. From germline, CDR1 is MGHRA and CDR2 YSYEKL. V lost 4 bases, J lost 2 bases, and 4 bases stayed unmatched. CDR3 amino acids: CASSPRQGTNEKLFF. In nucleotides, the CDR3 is TGCGCCAGCAGCCCCAGACAGGGCACTAATGAAAAACTGTTTTTT.

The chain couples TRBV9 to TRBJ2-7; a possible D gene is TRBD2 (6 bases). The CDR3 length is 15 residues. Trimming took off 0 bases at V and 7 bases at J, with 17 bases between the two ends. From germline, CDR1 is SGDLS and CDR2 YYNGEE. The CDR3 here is CASSVVGRLGGEQYF. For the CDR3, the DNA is TGTGCCAGCAGCGTAGTCGGGCGGCTGGGGGGTGAGCAGTACTTC.

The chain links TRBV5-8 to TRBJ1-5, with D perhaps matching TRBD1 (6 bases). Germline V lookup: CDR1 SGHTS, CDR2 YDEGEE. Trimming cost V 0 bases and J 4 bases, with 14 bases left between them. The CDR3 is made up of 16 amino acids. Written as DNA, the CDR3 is TGTGCCAGCAGCTTGGGGGACATACCGGAAAATCAGCCCCAGCATTTT. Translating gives CASSLGDIPENQPQHF. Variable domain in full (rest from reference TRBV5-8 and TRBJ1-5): EAGVTQSPTHLIKTRGQQATLRCSPISGHTSVYWYQQALGLGLQFLLWYDEGEERNRGNFPPRFSGRQFPNYSSELNVNALELEDSALYLCASSLGDIPENQPQHFGDGTRLSIL.

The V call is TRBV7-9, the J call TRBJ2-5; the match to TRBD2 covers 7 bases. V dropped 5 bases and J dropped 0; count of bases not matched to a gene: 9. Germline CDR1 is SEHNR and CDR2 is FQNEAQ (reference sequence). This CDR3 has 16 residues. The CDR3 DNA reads TGTGCCAGCAGCCCGGGGATTCTAGCGGACCAAGAGACCCAGTACTTC. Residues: CASSPGILADQETQYF.

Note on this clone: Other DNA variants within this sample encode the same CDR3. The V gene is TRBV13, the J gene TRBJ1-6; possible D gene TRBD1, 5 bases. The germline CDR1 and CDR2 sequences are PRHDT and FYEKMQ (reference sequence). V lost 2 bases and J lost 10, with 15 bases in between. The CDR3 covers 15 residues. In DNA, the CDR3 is TGTGCCAGCAGCTTAACAGGACAAGGGAACTCACCCCTCCACTTT. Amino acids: CASSLTGQGNSPLHF.

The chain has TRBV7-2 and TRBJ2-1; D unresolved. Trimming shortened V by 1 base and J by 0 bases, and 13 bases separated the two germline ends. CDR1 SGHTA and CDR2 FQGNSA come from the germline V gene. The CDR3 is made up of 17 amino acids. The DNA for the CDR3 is TGTGCCAGCAGCTTAGATAGCTACCAGAGCTCCTACAATGAGCAGTTCTTC. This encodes CASSLDSYQSSYNEQFF.

The DNA of the CDR3 is TGTGCCACCAGCCCCTCTGCTGGGCCCCAGCATTTT. This translates into CATSPSAGPQHF. The J gene is TRBJ1-5, the V gene TRBV15; no clear D. Trimming removed 5 bases from V and 9 bases from J, with 11 bases in between. The V gene's germline CDR1 is LNHNV and CDR2 YYDKDF (reference sequence). This CDR3 has 12 residues.